These 12 T cell receptor beta chains were sequenced from one sample in a study of blood T cell repertoires in COVID-19. TCRdb keeps only in-frame clones here, not all; method: immunoSEQ multiplex PCR. The table lists some 250,000 clones, under 90% of them singletons. Input material: peripheral blood. Receptors were obtained from a woman aged 60-75 years with active or convalescent COVID-19.

The chain combines TRBV27 with TRBJ2-7; D gene unclear. This CDR3 is 14 amino acids long. The germline CDR1 and CDR2 sequences are MNHEY and SMNVEV (reference sequence). Between the trimmed V and J ends, which lost 2 bases and 0 bases, there was a span of 8 bases. CDR3 sequence (DNA): TGTGCCAGCAGTTTACACAGATTCTCCTACGAGCAGTACTTC. Translating gives CASSLHRFSYEQYF.

The gene calls are TRBV28 and TRBJ1-2; no reliable D call. The V gene lost 3 bases and the J gene lost 2 bases, with 7 bases spanning the gap. The CDR3 loop spans 13 amino acids. CDR1 is MDHEN, CDR2 SYDVKM, per germline. The CDR3 region has the DNA TGTGCCAGCAGTTTGACACGGAACTATGGCTACACCTTC. Residues: CASSLTRNYGYTF.

The chain joins TRBV6-6 to TRBJ2-3; D ambiguous. The CDR3 is made up of 13 amino acids. Germline assignment: CDR1 MNHNY and CDR2 SVGAGI (reference sequence). Trimming took 11 bases from V and 1 from J, leaving 13 bases between them. CDR3 in DNA: TGTGCCTCAGCTAGGCCCGGCACAGATACGCAGTATTTT. Its protein is CASARPGTDTQYF.

CDR3 bases: TGTGCCAGCAGCGACAGGTTGGCGAAAGCTTTCTTT. The encoded protein is CASSDRLAKAFF. The rearrangement uses TRBV5-6 and TRBJ1-1; D possibly corresponds to TRBD1 (6 bases). The CDR3 covers 12 residues. CDR1 SGHDT and CDR2 YYEEEE come from the germline V gene. The V end lost 4 bases, the J end lost 9 bases, and 13 bases lay between the germline ends.

CDR3 in DNA: TGTGCCAGCGGATTGTCGGGGATGGGGGAGACCCAGTACTTC. Its translation: CASGLSGMGETQYF. The gene calls are TRBV9 and TRBJ2-5, with a weak D call TRBD2 (5 bases). Germline CDR1 SGDLS, CDR2 YYNGEE. The CDR3 is made up of 14 amino acids. V lost 7 bases and J lost 5, with 18 bases in between.

The V call is TRBV27, the J call TRBJ2-1; 8 bases line up with TRBD1. V dropped 3 bases and J dropped 2; count of bases not matched to a gene: 3. Per germline, CDR1 MNHEY and CDR2 SMNVEV (reference sequence). This CDR3 region has 15 residues. CDR3 coding DNA: TGTGCCAGCAGTTTTGGGACAGGTCCCTACAATGAGCAGTTCTTC. It specifies CASSFGTGPYNEQFF.

V gene TRBV4-1 combines with J gene TRBJ1-4; 7 bases map to TRBD1. Losses at the gene ends were 3 bases for V and 8 bases for J; bases not matched to a gene: 15. The V gene's germline CDR1 is MGHRA and CDR2 YSYEKL. CDR3 length equals 17 residues. The CDR3 sequence is CASSHQTGRRGWEKLFF. The CDR3 DNA follows: TGCGCCAGCAGCCACCAGACAGGGAGAAGGGGATGGGAAAAACTGTTTTTT.

The chain combines TRBV7-9 with TRBJ1-1; D perhaps matches TRBD1 (6 bases). The CDR3 runs 13 residues. V lost 5 bases and J 6 bases, leaving 13 bases between the germline ends. Germline V gives CDR1 SEHNR, CDR2 FQNEAQ (reference sequence). Here the CDR3 reads CASSQQGRPEAFF. In nucleotides, the CDR3 is TGTGCCAGCAGCCAACAGGGTCGGCCTGAAGCTTTCTTT.

The rearrangement uses TRBV19 and TRBJ2-3; TRBD2 matches at 10 bases. Germline-derived CDR1 and CDR2 are LNHDA and SQIVND (reference sequence). Germline trimming cut 1 base from V and 6 bases from J; bases unmatched to any gene: 4. This CDR3 is built from 15 residues. The CDR3 DNA reads TGTGCCAGTAGTATAGTAGGGGGACTAGCGGATACGCAGTATTTT. It encodes CASSIVGGLADTQYF.

This sequence joins TRBV2 and TRBJ2-5; possible D gene TRBD1, 5 bases. The CDR3 contains 14 residues. Trimming cost V 3 bases and J 1 base, with 9 bases left between them. CDR1 is SNHLY, CDR2 FYNNEI, per germline. The chain's CDR3 is CASSDRRAQETQYF. The CDR3 DNA is TGTGCCAGCAGTGATCGCAGGGCCCAAGAGACCCAGTACTTC.

The chain carries TRBV4-2 and TRBJ2-5; TRBD2 aligns across 16 bases. With V trimmed by 1 base and J by 1 base, 9 bases remained unmatched. There are 20 residues in the CDR3. Germline CDR1 is LGHNA and CDR2 is YNFKEQ. The CDR3: CASSQVGLAGGPPSQETQYF. Here the CDR3 DNA reads TGTGCCAGCAGCCAAGTGGGACTAGCGGGGGGGCCTCCCTCCCAAGAGACCCAGTACTTC.

This CDR3 reads CASIGTGLGKPQHF. The CDR3 DNA follows: TGTGCCAGCATCGGGACAGGGCTAGGGAAGCCCCAGCATTTT. This chain joins TRBV2 and TRBJ1-5; TRBD1 aligns across 9 bases. CDR3 length: 14 residues. The V gene end was trimmed by 7 bases and the J gene end by 8 bases; junction bases not matched to a gene: 9. The V gene's germline CDR1 is SNHLY and CDR2 FYNNEI.